These 13 T cell receptor beta chains originate from one sample sequenced in a study of blood T cell repertoires in COVID-19. Produced via immunoSEQ multiplex PCR; TCRdb's table is partial and in-frame only. Of approximately 190,000 clones listed, 75% to 85% are singletons. What was sequenced was peripheral blood. The receptor set was obtained from a man aged 55-75 years with acute or convalescent COVID-19.

V is TRBV9 and J is TRBJ1-6; 10 bases map to TRBD1. Germline trimming cut 0 bases from V and 9 bases from J; bases unmatched to any gene: 6. This CDR3 region has 16 residues. Germline CDR1 is SGDLS and CDR2 is YYNGEE. The CDR3 loop is CASSVGGTGDSSPLHF. Here the CDR3 DNA reads TGTGCCAGCAGCGTAGGGGGGACAGGGGATAGTTCACCCCTCCACTTT.

The chain links TRBV6-2 or TRBV6-3 to TRBJ2-7, with 8 positions matching TRBD1. Germline CDR1 and CDR2: MNHEY and SVGEGT. CDR3 length: 14 residues. V dropped 2 bases and J dropped 4; count of bases not matched to a gene: 4. The CDR3 sequence is CASSYQGASYEQYF. The CDR3 DNA reads as TGTGCCAGCAGTTACCAGGGGGCGAGTTACGAGCAGTACTTC.

The chain employs TRBV15 and TRBJ2-1, with D unresolved. CDR3 length equals 15 residues. The V gene's germline CDR1 is LNHNV and CDR2 YYDKDF (reference sequence). Trimming removed 1 base at V and 5 bases at J, with 12 bases between. The CDR3 DNA reads TGTGCCACCAGCAGAGCTGCGGAGCTGGACAATGAGCAGTTCTTC. Its protein is CATSRAAELDNEQFF.

The chain recombines TRBV12-3 or TRBV12-4 with TRBJ2-1; a weak D match, TRBD2 (6 bases). With 6 bases removed from V and 16 bases from J, the gap between germline ends came to 16 bases. The length of the CDR3 is 11 residues. CDR3 sequence: CASSNPGLAFF. Written as DNA, the CDR3 is TGTGCCAGCAGCAACCCGGGACTTGCCTTCTTC.

The chain joins TRBV6-5 to TRBJ1-2, with TRBD1 matching over 8 bases. With 5 bases clipped from V and 4 bases from J, the junction kept 9 bases outside the gene matches. The CDR3 extends over 15 amino acids. Per the germline V gene, CDR1 is MNHEY and CDR2 is SVGAGI. Written as DNA, the CDR3 is TGTGCCAGCAGTAAACGTGGACAGGGCATCTATGGCTACACCTTC. Translating gives CASSKRGQGIYGYTF.

The chain uses TRBV24-1 and TRBJ1-1; D remains unclear. The CDR3 spans 12 residues. Germline CDR1 is KGHDR and CDR2 is SFDVKD. V was shortened by 3 bases and J by 3 bases, with 4 bases between the two germline ends. CDR3 nucleotides: TGTGCCACCAGTGATCGGGACACTGAAGCTTTCTTT. Residues: CATSDRDTEAFF.

CDR3 nucleotide sequence: TGTGCCAGCAGCCCCCCGGGACTGTGGGCAGGGTCGGGCAATGAGCAGTTCTTC. Amino acid sequence: CASSPPGLWAGSGNEQFF. The genes are TRBV7-9 and TRBJ2-1, with a possible D match to TRBD2 (6 bases). Germline V gives CDR1 SEHNR, CDR2 FQNEAQ (reference sequence). The V and J ends lost 5 bases and 6 bases respectively, with 26 bases between them. The CDR3 runs 18 residues.

The chain links TRBV27 to TRBJ1-5; D perhaps matches TRBD1 (5 bases). This CDR3 spans 14 amino acids. V shed 2 bases and J shed 3 bases, with 8 bases lying between them. Germline V CDR1 and CDR2: MNHEY, SMNVEV (reference sequence). The CDR3 coding sequence is TGTGCCAGCAGTTTAGGGGGGTTCAATCAGCCCCAGCATTTT. It encodes CASSLGGFNQPQHF.

The V call is TRBV1, the J call TRBJ2-2; the table names TRBD2, a call not compared with the DNA. TRBV1 represents a pseudogene. The CDR3 has 23 residues. Here the CDR3 DNA reads TGCACCAGCAGCCTGGGTCTCCCGGGACTAGCGGGGATTTTTTTTACGAACACCGGGGAGCTGTTTTTT. Its protein is CTSSLGLPGLAGIFFTNTGELFF.

The chain joins TRBV6-4 to TRBJ2-1; perhaps TRBD2 as D (5 bases). Germline V gene data show CDR1 as MRHNA and CDR2 as SNTAGT. V lost 4 bases to trimming and J lost 10 bases, with 20 bases between them. The CDR3 loop spans 15 amino acids. DNA for the CDR3: TGTGCCAGCAGTGGAACCGCAGCGGCGCCAGGAGAGCAGTTCTTC. Encoded protein: CASSGTAAAPGEQFF.

This clone was counted between two and nine times. The chain has TRBV18 and TRBJ1-2; 7 nucleotides align to TRBD1. The ends lost 5 bases at V and 1 base at J; junction bases unmatched: 7. The CDR3 loop spans 15 amino acids. Germline V CDR1 and CDR2: KGHSH, LQKENI. The CDR3 nucleotides are TGTGCCAGCTCATACACCACAGGGGATAACTATGGCTACACCTTC. This encodes CASSYTTGDNYGYTF.

The chain is built from TRBV10-3 and TRBJ2-1, with 16 bases identical to TRBD2. This CDR3 has 18 residues. Germline loops: CDR1 ENHRY, CDR2 SYGVKD. Trimming cost V 0 bases and J 8 bases; bases outside gene matches: 7. The chain's CDR3 is CAISESAGLAGGPHEQFF. Written as DNA, the CDR3 is TGTGCCATCAGTGAGTCGGCGGGACTAGCGGGGGGGCCCCATGAGCAGTTCTTC.

The genes are TRBV11-1 and TRBJ1-2; 7 nucleotides match TRBD1. Germline V gene lookup returns CDR1 SGHAT and CDR2 FQDESV (reference sequence). Losses at the gene ends were 4 bases for V and 3 bases for J; bases not matched to a gene: 11. The CDR3 has 16 amino acids. The CDR3 loop reads CASSSRFGGGDYGYTF. CDR3 coding DNA: TGTGCCAGCAGCTCCCGTTTTGGAGGGGGCGACTATGGCTACACCTTC.